This passage covers 28 T cell receptor beta chains from one sample sequenced in a study of blood T cell repertoires in COVID-19. This table comes from immunoSEQ multiplex PCR, and its TCRdb copy is limited to in-frame clones, with some not included. The repertoire includes 100,000 to 130,000 clones, under 85% of them detected once, and more than 3.5% sits in the top ten. The sequenced material came from peripheral blood. Receptors were obtained from a woman aged 70-85 years with acute or convalescent COVID-19.

This chain uses TRBV6-2 or TRBV6-3 with TRBJ2-7; 12 bases map to TRBD2. Germline V gives CDR1 MNHEY, CDR2 SVGEGT. The CDR3 length is 16 residues. Trimming took 6 bases from V and 3 from J; bases not matched to a gene: 9. The CDR3 loop reads CASSSTSGGHHYEQYV. CDR3 DNA: TGTGCCAGCAGCTCGACTAGCGGGGGTCACCACTACGAGCAGTACGTC.

The chain recombines TRBV15 with TRBJ2-1, with 7 bases aligning to TRBD2. V shed 8 bases and J 5 bases; nucleotides not matched to a gene: 9. This CDR3 has 14 residues. Germline lookup yields CDR1 LNHNV and CDR2 YYDKDF (reference sequence). The CDR3 reads CATRPGGTHNEQFF. CDR3 in DNA: TGTGCCACCCGCCCGGGGGGAACCCACAATGAGCAGTTCTTC.

The J gene is TRBJ2-5, the V gene TRBV5-1, with TRBD1 matching 9 bases. Germline V lookup: CDR1 SGHRS, CDR2 YFSETQ. The CDR3 runs 17 residues. V gave up 3 bases and J gave up 3 bases; unmatched junction bases: 12. CDR3 in amino acids: CASSSSPGTGTEETQYF. The CDR3 nucleotides read TGCGCCAGCAGCTCCTCCCCCGGGACAGGGACTGAAGAGACCCAGTACTTC.

The rearrangement joins TRBV12-3 or TRBV12-4 to TRBJ1-2; 8 bases match TRBD1. This CDR3 region has 13 residues. V gave up 7 bases and J gave up 6 bases; unmatched junction bases: 7. The CDR3 sequence: CASTRQGRNGYTF. The CDR3 nucleotides read TGTGCCAGCACGAGACAGGGGAGGAATGGCTACACCTTC.

This clone has only one observation. The CDR3 DNA follows: TGTGCCAGCAGCTTGGGCGCTCCCCAAGAGACCCAGTACTTC. It translates to CASSLGAPQETQYF. V gene TRBV5-4 combines with J gene TRBJ2-5; D remains ambiguous. The CDR3 extends over 14 amino acids. Germline V lookup: CDR1 SGHNT, CDR2 YYREEE (reference sequence). Trimming took off 0 bases at V and 1 base at J, with 7 bases between the two ends.

The J gene is TRBJ1-2, the V gene TRBV28; D uncertain. The ends were cut back, 2 bases at V and 8 bases at J, with 9 bases in the middle. CDR1 and CDR2 from the germline V gene are MDHEN and SYDVKM. The CDR3 length is 12 residues. This chain's CDR3 is CASSLASRGYTF. The CDR3 DNA follows: TGTGCCAGCAGTTTAGCGTCTCGGGGCTACACCTTC.

This chain links TRBV18 with TRBJ2-1, with TRBD1 identical over 7 bases. This CDR3 comprises 12 residues. Unmatched junction bases numbered 4, after V lost 5 bases and J lost 9 bases. Per germline, CDR1 KGHSH and CDR2 LQKENI. CDR3: CASSTDRVEQFF. CDR3 nucleotide sequence: TGTGCCAGCTCAACCGACAGGGTTGAGCAGTTCTTC.

The V gene is TRBV9, the J gene TRBJ2-3, with D tentatively TRBD2 (7 bases). Germline-derived CDR1 and CDR2 are SGDLS and YYNGEE. V was trimmed by 0 bases and J by 3 bases, leaving 11 bases between them. CDR3 length equals 15 residues. DNA for the CDR3: TGTGCCAGCAGCGTAGGAGGGGGGGCGACAGATACGCAGTATTTT. Its translation: CASSVGGGATDTQYF.

This clone appeared a few times. The chain uses TRBV28 and TRBJ1-5; D may be TRBD1 (6 bases). The CDR3 totals 14 residues. The ends were cut back, 3 bases at V and 7 bases at J, with 13 bases in the middle. Germline CDR1 is MDHEN and CDR2 is SYDVKM. The CDR3 region is CASSFRAGVQPQHF. CDR3 nucleotides: TGTGCCAGCAGTTTTAGGGCAGGGGTACAGCCCCAGCATTTT.

The genes are TRBV28 and TRBJ2-5; D possibly corresponds to TRBD2 (6 bases). This CDR3 spans 15 amino acids. Trimming took 5 bases from V and 2 from J, leaving 15 bases between them. The V gene's germline CDR1 is MDHEN and CDR2 SYDVKM. The CDR3 here is CASSPPAGRQETQYF. The DNA of the CDR3 is TGTGCCAGCAGTCCCCCAGCGGGCAGACAAGAGACCCAGTACTTC.

V and J are TRBV4-1 and TRBJ2-3; no firm D call. The germline gives CDR1 MGHRA, CDR2 YSYEKL. Deletions cut 0 bases from V and 1 base from J, with 17 bases between. The length of the CDR3 is 18 residues. CDR3: CASSQDRSSLGRTDTQYF. DNA of the CDR3: TGCGCCAGCAGCCAAGATAGGAGCTCCCTGGGTCGCACAGATACGCAGTATTTT.

This sequence joins TRBV10-3 and TRBJ2-2, with 11 nucleotides matching TRBD1. V was pared by 4 bases and J by 4 bases, with 2 bases of the junction left unmatched. CDR1 is ENHRY, CDR2 SYGVKD, per germline. The CDR3 is made up of 15 amino acids. CDR3 bases: TGTGCCATCAGTGGGGGACAGGGGGGCACCGGGGAGCTGTTTTTT. It is translated as CAISGGQGGTGELFF.

J is TRBJ2-2 and V is TRBV5-1; D possibly corresponds to TRBD1 (6 bases). The germline CDR1 and CDR2 sequences are SGHRS and YFSETQ. CDR3 length: 15 residues. V shed 4 bases and J shed 2 bases, with 12 bases lying between them. The CDR3 loop is CASSTRTENTGELFF. The CDR3 DNA reads TGCGCCAGCAGCACTAGGACAGAAAACACCGGGGAGCTGTTTTTT. Full variable domain (rest looked up from reference TRBV5-1 and TRBJ2-2): KAGVTQTPRYLIKTRGQQVTLSCSPISGHRSVSWYQQTPGQGLQFLFEYFSETQRNKGNFPGRFSGRQFSNSRSEMNVSTLELGDSALYLCASSTRTENTGELFFGEGSRLTVL.

This clone came up once. The rearrangement links TRBV7-2 to TRBJ2-1; 12 bases are shared with TRBD2. The CDR3 length is 15 residues. Looked up from germline, CDR1 is SGHTA and CDR2 is FQGNSA. Unmatched junction bases numbered 7, after V lost 5 bases and J lost 8 bases. The CDR3 here is CASSSRLAGEHEQFF. For the CDR3, the DNA is TGTGCCAGCAGCAGCCGACTAGCGGGGGAACATGAGCAGTTCTTC.

This chain links TRBV12-3 or TRBV12-4 with TRBJ2-1, with D maybe TRBD1 (6 bases). Trimming left V 7 bases short and J 9 bases short, with 16 bases between. The CDR3 sequence is 13 residues long. CDR3 residues: CASTIQGWSEQFF. CDR3 nucleotides: TGTGCCAGCACCATCCAGGGGTGGAGTGAGCAGTTCTTC.

The V and J genes are TRBV7-7 and TRBJ2-1; D remains ambiguous. Germline V CDR1 and CDR2: SSHAT, FNYEAQ (reference sequence). The CDR3 sequence is 14 residues long. Trimming pared 2 bases from V and 4 bases from J, leaving 9 bases between. The CDR3 DNA reads TGTGCCAGCAGCTTAAATGTTCTGTACAATGAGCAGTTCTTC. Translated, it gives CASSLNVLYNEQFF.

This rearrangement joins TRBV5-1 to TRBJ2-2; maybe TRBD1 (6 bases). Deletions cut 4 bases from V and 4 bases from J, with 20 bases between. The CDR3 runs to 17 residues. Germline V gene data show CDR1 as SGHRS and CDR2 as YFSETQ. This chain's CDR3 is CASSLQPMRGGTGELFF. The CDR3, as DNA: TGCGCCAGCAGCCTTCAACCCATGCGAGGGGGCACCGGGGAGCTGTTTTTT.

The V gene is TRBV28, the J gene TRBJ2-5; TRBD1 matches 8 bases. The CDR3 loop spans 14 amino acids. Germline CDR1 MDHEN, CDR2 SYDVKM. The V gene end was trimmed by 2 bases and the J gene end by 7 bases; junction bases not matched to a gene: 6. In nucleotides, the CDR3 is TGTGCCAGCAGTTTAAGCCAGGGGGCCGGGACCCAGTACTTC. Translating it yields CASSLSQGAGTQYF. Full variable domain (rest looked up from reference TRBV28 and TRBJ2-5): DVKVTQSSRYLVKRTGEKVFLECVQDMDHENMFWYRQDPGLGLRLIYFSYDVKMKEKGDIPEGYSVSREKKERFSLILESASTNQTSMYLCASSLSQGAGTQYFGPGTRLLVL.

The chain uses TRBV28 and TRBJ2-1; D is possibly TRBD2 (6 bases). Germline V gives CDR1 MDHEN, CDR2 SYDVKM. The CDR3 spans 14 residues. The V and J ends lost 10 bases and 3 bases respectively, with 16 bases between them. The CDR3 protein is CATAKWRDYNEQFF. CDR3 nucleotides: TGTGCCACCGCGAAATGGAGGGACTACAATGAGCAGTTCTTC. The full variable domain, in which reference TRBV28 and TRBJ2-1 provide the parts outside the CDR3, is DVKVTQSSRYLVKRTGEKVFLECVQDMDHENMFWYRQDPGLGLRLIYFSYDVKMKEKGDIPEGYSVSREKKERFSLILESASTNQTSMYLCATAKWRDYNEQFFGPGTRLTVL.

This clone has a handful of counts. This chain connects TRBV12-2 to TRBJ1-5; the table calls TRBD1, which could not be checked here. TRBV12-2 is tagged as a pseudogene. There are 17 residues in the CDR3. DNA of the CDR3: TGTGCAAGTCGCTTATTAAGGGGGTGGAAAAGCAATCAGCCCCAGCATTTT. It is translated as CASRLLRGWKSNQPQHF.

This chain joins TRBV7-2 and TRBJ1-4, with D unclear. V lost 5 bases and J 7 bases, leaving 17 bases between the germline ends. The germline V gene has CDR1 SGHTA and CDR2 FQGNSA. The CDR3 contains 15 residues. The DNA for the CDR3 is TGTGCCAGCAGCCCGCCAGACCGGGTTAGTGAAAAACTGTTTTTT. It encodes CASSPPDRVSEKLFF.

The genes are TRBV10-2 and TRBJ2-2, with TRBD2 identical over 9 bases. The CDR3 runs 15 residues. Germline V lookup: CDR1 WSHSY, CDR2 SAAADI. Losses at the gene ends were 3 bases for V and 1 base for J; bases not matched to a gene: 0. The CDR3 is CASSEAGGNTGELFF. The CDR3 nucleotides are TGCGCCAGCAGTGAAGCGGGAGGGAACACCGGGGAGCTGTTTTTT.

The chain recombines TRBV24-1 with TRBJ1-6; weak D call: TRBD1 (6 bases). Germline V gives CDR1 KGHDR, CDR2 SFDVKD. Trimming removed 3 bases from V and 10 bases from J, with 12 bases in between. There are 14 residues in the CDR3. CDR3 region: CATSDGTNGSPLHF. As DNA, the CDR3 is TGTGCCACCAGTGATGGGACAAATGGGTCACCCCTCCACTTT.

This chain links TRBV18 with TRBJ1-5, with 8 bases lining up with TRBD1. The ends lost 3 bases at V and 4 bases at J; junction bases unmatched: 2. CDR1 and CDR2 from the germline V gene are KGHSH and LQKENI. The CDR3 length is 14 residues. The CDR3 sequence is CASSPGQANQPQHF. As DNA, the CDR3 is TGTGCCAGCTCACCGGGACAGGCGAATCAGCCCCAGCATTTT.

The genes are TRBV5-1 and TRBJ1-2, with 7 bases that match TRBD1. The germline gives CDR1 SGHRS, CDR2 YFSETQ. The V segment lost 4 bases and the J segment 0 bases; nucleotides outside the gene matches: 3. This CDR3 spans 14 amino acids. This CDR3 reads CASSTGQTNYGYTF. The CDR3 nucleotides read TGCGCCAGCAGCACGGGACAGACTAACTATGGCTACACCTTC.

The chain combines TRBV5-1 with TRBJ1-1, with D perhaps matching TRBD1 (5 bases). V gave up 0 bases and J gave up 4 bases, with 19 bases separating them. The CDR3 is 17 residues long. In germline, CDR1 is SGHRS, CDR2 YFSETQ. CDR3 bases: TGCGCCAGCAGCTTGGAGCAGGGTTGGGTTCTGGGCACTGAAGCTTTCTTT. It is translated as CASSLEQGWVLGTEAFF. The complete variable domain, with remaining parts taken from reference TRBV5-1 and TRBJ1-1, reads KAGVTQTPRYLIKTRGQQVTLSCSPISGHRSVSWYQQTPGQGLQFLFEYFSETQRNKGNFPGRFSGRQFSNSRSEMNVSTLELGDSALYLCASSLEQGWVLGTEAFFGQGTRLTVV.

This rearrangement joins TRBV4-2 to TRBJ1-2; the match to TRBD1 covers 7 bases. With 1 base clipped from V and 2 bases from J, the junction kept 7 bases outside the gene matches. The CDR3 loop spans 16 amino acids. The V gene's germline CDR1 is LGHNA and CDR2 YNFKEQ. The CDR3 loop reads CASSQAGGGQNYGYTF. Written as DNA, the CDR3 is TGTGCCAGCAGCCAAGCGGGGGGGGGACAGAACTATGGCTACACCTTC.

This clone appeared once. The V gene is TRBV10-3, the J gene TRBJ2-3; possibly TRBD1 for D (5 bases). Germline lookup yields CDR1 ENHRY and CDR2 SYGVKD. The V and J ends lost 6 bases and 5 bases respectively, with 18 bases between them. The CDR3 length is 15 residues. CDR3 nucleotide sequence: TGTGCCATCAGGGGCGACCTAAAGGGGATAGATACGCAGTATTTT. It specifies CAIRGDLKGIDTQYF.